This TCR beta chain is from a study of blood T cell repertoires in COVID-19. This CDR3 comprises 13 residues. Trimming pared 2 bases from V and 3 bases from J, leaving 8 bases between. Germline V gene lookup returns CDR1 LNHNV and CDR2 YYDKDF (reference sequence). Produced via immunoSEQ multiplex PCR; TCRdb's table is partial and in-frame only. Of approximately 300,000 clones in the sample, 92% were seen once. Ages ranged from about 18 to 89 years, with residence in about two dozen US areas. In assigning cohorts, the study relied on participant-reported clinical history. All recovered Cohort 3 donors got two negative PCRs, got clearance, or saw symptom resolution. This clone came up once.

The source material was PBMCs or T cells enriched from blood (not recorded which). This clonotype was sampled from a woman aged 25 to 39 who had recovered from COVID-19. The chain links TRBV15 to TRBJ2-7; unclear D gene. The CDR3 is CATSRSSFYEQYF. CDR3 DNA: TGTGCCACCAGCAGATCCTCTTTCTACGAGCAGTACTTC.